This entry is about one TCR beta chain. CDR3 length: 11 amino acids. Trimming took 8 bases from V and 3 from J, leaving 8 bases between them. CDR1 is MNHEY, CDR2 SVGAGI, per germline. The data originate from a study of preoperative IRX-2 immunotherapy in early breast cancer. Treatment: preoperative locoregional IRX-2 cytokine immunotherapy. Samples came from a phase Ib trial of preoperative locoregional IRX-2 cytokine immunotherapy. Sequencing was performed with immunoSEQ multiplex PCR; in TCRdb, only in-frame clones are kept and a portion is missing. This table holds around 29,000 clones, around 89% found once.

Sampling was conducted from a patient treated with IRX-2 immunotherapy. The V and J genes are TRBV6-5 and TRBJ2-7; D uncertain. The TCR sequence derives from a human donor with breast cancer. CDR3 sequence: CASVLSYEQYF. The CDR3 region has the DNA TGTGCCAGCGTTCTGAGCTACGAGCAGTACTTC.